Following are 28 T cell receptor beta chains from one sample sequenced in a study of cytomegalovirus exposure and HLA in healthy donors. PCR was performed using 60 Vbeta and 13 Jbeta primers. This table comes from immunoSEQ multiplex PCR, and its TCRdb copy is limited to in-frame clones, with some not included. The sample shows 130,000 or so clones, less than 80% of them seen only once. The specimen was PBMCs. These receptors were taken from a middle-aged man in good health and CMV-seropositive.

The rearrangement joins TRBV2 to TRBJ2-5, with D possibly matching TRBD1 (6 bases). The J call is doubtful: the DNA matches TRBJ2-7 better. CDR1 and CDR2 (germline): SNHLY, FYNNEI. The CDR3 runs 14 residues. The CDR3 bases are TGTGCCAGCAGTGAGAGGCAGGGGTACTACGAGCAGTACTTC. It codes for CASSERQGYYEQYF.

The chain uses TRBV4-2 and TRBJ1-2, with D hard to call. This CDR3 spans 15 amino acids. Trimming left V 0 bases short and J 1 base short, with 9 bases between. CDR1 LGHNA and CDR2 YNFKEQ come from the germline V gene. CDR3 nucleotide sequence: TGTGCCAGCAGCCAAGATGAGGGCCGTAACTATGGCTACACCTTC. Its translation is CASSQDEGRNYGYTF.

Here the CDR3 reads CASSLLSGERRNTIYF. The CDR3 coding sequence is TGTGCCAGCAGCCTGCTTTCCGGGGAGAGAAGAAACACCATATATTTT. V gene TRBV11-1 combines with J gene TRBJ1-3; D uncertain. The CDR3 loop spans 16 amino acids. V was pared by 5 bases and J by 5 bases, with 19 bases between. Germline loops: CDR1 SGHAT, CDR2 FQDESV (reference sequence).

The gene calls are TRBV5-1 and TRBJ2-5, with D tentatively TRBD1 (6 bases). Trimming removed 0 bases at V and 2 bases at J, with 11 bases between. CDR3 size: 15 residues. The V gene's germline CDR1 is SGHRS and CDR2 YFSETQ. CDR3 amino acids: CASSLDGQSQETQYF. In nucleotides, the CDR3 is TGCGCCAGCAGCTTGGACGGACAGAGTCAAGAGACCCAGTACTTC.

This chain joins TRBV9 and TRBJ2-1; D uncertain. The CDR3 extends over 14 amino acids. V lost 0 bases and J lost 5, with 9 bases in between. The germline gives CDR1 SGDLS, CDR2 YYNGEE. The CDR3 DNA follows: TGTGCCAGCAGCGTAGGCCAGGCCAACAATGAGCAGTTCTTC. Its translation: CASSVGQANNEQFF.

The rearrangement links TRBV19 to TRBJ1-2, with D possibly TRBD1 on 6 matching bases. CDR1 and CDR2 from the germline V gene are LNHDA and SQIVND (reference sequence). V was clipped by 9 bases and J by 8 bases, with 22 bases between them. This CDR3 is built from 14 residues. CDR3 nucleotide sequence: TGTGCCAGCACCTTTGACAGGAACGGAGGAGGCTACACCTTC. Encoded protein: CASTFDRNGGGYTF.

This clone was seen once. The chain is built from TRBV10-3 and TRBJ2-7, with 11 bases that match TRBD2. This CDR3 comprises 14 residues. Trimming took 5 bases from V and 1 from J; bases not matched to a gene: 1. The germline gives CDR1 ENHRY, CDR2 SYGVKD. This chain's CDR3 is CAISTSGSSYEQYF. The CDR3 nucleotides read TGTGCCATCAGTACTAGCGGGAGTTCCTACGAGCAGTACTTC.

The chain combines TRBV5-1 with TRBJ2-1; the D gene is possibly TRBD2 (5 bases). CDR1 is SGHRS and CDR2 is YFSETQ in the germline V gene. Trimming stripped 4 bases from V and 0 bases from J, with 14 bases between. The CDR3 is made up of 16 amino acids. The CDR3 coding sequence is TGCGCCAGCAGCCCTCGTAAAGGGAGCTCCTACAATGAGCAGTTCTTC. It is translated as CASSPRKGSSYNEQFF. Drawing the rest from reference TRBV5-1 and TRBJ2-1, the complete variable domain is KAGVTQTPRYLIKTRGQQVTLSCSPISGHRSVSWYQQTPGQGLQFLFEYFSETQRNKGNFPGRFSGRQFSNSRSEMNVSTLELGDSALYLCASSPRKGSSYNEQFFGPGTRLTVL.

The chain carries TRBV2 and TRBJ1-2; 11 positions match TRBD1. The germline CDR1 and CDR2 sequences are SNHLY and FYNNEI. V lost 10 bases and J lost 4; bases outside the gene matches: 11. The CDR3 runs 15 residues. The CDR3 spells CATRDRGGATYGYTF. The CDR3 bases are TGTGCCACCCGGGACAGGGGGGGGGCTACCTATGGCTACACCTTC.

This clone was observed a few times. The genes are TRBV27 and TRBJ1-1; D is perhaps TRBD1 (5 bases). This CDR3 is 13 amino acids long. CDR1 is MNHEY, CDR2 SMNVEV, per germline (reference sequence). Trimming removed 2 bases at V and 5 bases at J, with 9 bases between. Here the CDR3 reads CASSLVQGTEAFF. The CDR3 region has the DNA TGTGCCAGCAGTTTAGTTCAGGGTACTGAAGCTTTCTTT.

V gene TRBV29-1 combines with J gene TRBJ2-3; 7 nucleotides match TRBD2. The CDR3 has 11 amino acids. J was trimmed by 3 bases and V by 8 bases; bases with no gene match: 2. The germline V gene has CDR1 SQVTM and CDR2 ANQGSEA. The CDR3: CSWRGTDTQYF. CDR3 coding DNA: TGCAGCTGGCGGGGGACAGATACGCAGTATTTT.

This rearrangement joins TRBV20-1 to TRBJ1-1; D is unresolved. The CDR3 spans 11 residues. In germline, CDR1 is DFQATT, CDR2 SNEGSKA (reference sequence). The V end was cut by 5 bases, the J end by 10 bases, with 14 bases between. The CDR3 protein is CSALTLRLAFF. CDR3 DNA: TGCAGTGCTCTAACGCTGAGGTTAGCTTTCTTT.

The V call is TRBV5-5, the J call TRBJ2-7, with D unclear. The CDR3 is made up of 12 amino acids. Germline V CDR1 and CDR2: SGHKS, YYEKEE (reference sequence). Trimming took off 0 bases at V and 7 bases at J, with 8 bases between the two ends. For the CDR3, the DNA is TGTGCCAGCAGCTTGGCGTCGAGAGAGCAGTACTTC. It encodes CASSLASREQYF.

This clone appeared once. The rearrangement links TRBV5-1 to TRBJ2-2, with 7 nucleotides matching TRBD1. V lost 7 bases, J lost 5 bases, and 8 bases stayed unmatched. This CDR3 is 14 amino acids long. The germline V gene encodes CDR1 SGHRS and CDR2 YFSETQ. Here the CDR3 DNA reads TGCGCCAGCCACCTCGGGACAGAAACCGGGGAGCTGTTTTTT. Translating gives CASHLGTETGELFF.

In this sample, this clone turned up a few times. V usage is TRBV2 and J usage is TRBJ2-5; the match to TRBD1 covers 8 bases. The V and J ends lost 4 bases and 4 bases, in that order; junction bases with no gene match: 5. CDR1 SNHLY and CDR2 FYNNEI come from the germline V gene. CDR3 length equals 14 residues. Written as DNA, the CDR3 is TGTGCCAGCAGTGGGACAGGGAGAGGAGAGACCCAGTACTTC. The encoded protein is CASSGTGRGETQYF.

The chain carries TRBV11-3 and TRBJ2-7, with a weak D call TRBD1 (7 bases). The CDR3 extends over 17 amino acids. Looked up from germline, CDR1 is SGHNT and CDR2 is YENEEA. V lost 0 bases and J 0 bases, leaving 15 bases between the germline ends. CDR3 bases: TGTGCCAGCAGCTTAGAGACAGGGAGGATGGACTCCTACGAGCAGTACTTC. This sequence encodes CASSLETGRMDSYEQYF. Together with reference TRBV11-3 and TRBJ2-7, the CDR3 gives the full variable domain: EAGVVQSPRYKIIEKKQPVAFWCNPISGHNTLYWYLQNLGQGPELLIRYENEEAVDDSQLPKDRFSAERLKGVDSTLKIQPAELGDSAVYLCASSLETGRMDSYEQYFGPGTRLTVT.

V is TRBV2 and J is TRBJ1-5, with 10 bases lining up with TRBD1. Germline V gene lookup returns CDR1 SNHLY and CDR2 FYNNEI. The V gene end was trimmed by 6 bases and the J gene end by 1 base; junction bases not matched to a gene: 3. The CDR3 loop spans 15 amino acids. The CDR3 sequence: CASRTGGLSNQPQHF. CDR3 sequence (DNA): TGTGCCAGCAGGACAGGGGGCTTGAGCAATCAGCCCCAGCATTTT. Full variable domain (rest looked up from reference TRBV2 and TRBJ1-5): EPEVTQTPSHQVTQMGQEVILRCVPISNHLYFYWYRQILGQKVEFLVSFYNNEISEKSEIFDDQFSVERPDGSNFTLKIRSTKLEDSAMYFCASRTGGLSNQPQHFGDGTRLSIL.

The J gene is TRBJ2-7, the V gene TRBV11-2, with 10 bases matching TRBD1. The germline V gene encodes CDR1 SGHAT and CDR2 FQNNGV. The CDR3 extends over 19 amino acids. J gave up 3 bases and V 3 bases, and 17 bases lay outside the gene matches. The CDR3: CASSLGDRGFGFLGYEQYF. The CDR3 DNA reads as TGTGCCAGCAGCTTGGGGGACAGGGGCTTTGGCTTCCTGGGCTACGAGCAGTACTTC.

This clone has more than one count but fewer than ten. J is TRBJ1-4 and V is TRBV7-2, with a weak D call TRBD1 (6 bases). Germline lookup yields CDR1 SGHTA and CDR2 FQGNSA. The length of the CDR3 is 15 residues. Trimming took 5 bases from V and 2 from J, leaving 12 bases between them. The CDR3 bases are TGTGCCAGCAGCCCACAGGGTCGCACTAATGAAAAACTGTTTTTT. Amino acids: CASSPQGRTNEKLFF.

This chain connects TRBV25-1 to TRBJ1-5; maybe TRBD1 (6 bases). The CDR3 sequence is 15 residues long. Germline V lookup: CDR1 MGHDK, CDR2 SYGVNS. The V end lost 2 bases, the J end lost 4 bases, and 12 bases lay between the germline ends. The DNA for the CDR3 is TGTGCCAGCAGTGAAGGGCAGGGGCGAAATCAGCCCCAGCATTTT. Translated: CASSEGQGRNQPQHF.

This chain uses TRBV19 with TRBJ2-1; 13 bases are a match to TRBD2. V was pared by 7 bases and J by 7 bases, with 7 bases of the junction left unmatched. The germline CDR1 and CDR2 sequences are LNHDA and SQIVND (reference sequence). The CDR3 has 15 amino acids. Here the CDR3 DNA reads TGTGCCAGTATCGAGCCGGGACTAGCGGGAAATGAGCAGTTCTTC. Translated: CASIEPGLAGNEQFF.

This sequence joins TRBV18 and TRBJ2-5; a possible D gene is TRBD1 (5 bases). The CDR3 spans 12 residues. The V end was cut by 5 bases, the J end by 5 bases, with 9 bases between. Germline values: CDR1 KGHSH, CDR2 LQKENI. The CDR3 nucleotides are TGTGCCAGCTCAGCGAAGGGGGAGACCCAGTACTTC. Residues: CASSAKGETQYF. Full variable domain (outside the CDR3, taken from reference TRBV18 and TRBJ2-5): NAGVMQNPRHLVRRRGQEARLRCSPMKGHSHVYWYRQLPEEGLKFMVYLQKENIIDESGMPKERFSAEFPKEGPSILRIQQVVRGDSAAYFCASSAKGETQYFGPGTRLLVL.

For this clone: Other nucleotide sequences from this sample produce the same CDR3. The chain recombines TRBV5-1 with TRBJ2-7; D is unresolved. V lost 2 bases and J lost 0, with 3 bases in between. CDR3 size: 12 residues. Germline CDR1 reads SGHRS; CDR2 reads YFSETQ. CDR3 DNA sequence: TGCGCCAGCAGCTTATACTCCTACGAGCAGTACTTC. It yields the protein CASSLYSYEQYF.

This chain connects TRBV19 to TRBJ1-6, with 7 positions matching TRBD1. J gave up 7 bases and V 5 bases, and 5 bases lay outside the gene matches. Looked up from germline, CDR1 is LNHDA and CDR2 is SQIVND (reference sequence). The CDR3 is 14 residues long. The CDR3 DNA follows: TGTGCCAGTAGTCTGACAGGGAAAAATTCACCCCTCCACTTT. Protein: CASSLTGKNSPLHF.

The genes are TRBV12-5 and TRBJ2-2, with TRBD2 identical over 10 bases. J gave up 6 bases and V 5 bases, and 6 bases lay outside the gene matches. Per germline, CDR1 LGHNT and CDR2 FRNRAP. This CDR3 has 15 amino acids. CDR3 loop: CASGTSSGGAGELFF. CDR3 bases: TGTGCTAGTGGTACGTCTAGCGGGGGCGCCGGGGAGCTGTTTTTT.

The CDR3 nucleotides read TGTGCCAGCACCCGGGAAGTTAGCTGGGGTGAGCAGTTCTTC. Translation gives CASTREVSWGEQFF. This rearrangement joins TRBV5-5 to TRBJ2-1; maybe TRBD2 (5 bases). This CDR3 has 14 amino acids. V lost 6 bases and J lost 9, with 19 bases in between. In germline, CDR1 is SGHKS, CDR2 YYEKEE (reference sequence). The variable domain in full, with the rest retrieved from reference TRBV5-5 and TRBJ2-1, is DAGVTQSPTHLIKTRGQQVTLRCSPISGHKSVSWYQQVLGQGPQFIFQYYEKEERGRGNFPDRFSARQFPNYSSELNVNALLLGDSALYLCASTREVSWGEQFFGPGTRLTVL.

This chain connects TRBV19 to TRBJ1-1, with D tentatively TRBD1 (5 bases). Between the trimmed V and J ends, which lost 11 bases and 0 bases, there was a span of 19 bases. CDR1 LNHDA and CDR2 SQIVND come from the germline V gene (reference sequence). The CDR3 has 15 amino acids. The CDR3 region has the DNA TGTGCCGTCCTCCCTACAGGATCCATGAACACTGAAGCTTTCTTT. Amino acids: CAVLPTGSMNTEAFF. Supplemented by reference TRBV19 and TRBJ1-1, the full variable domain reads DGGITQSPKYLFRKEGQNVTLSCEQNLNHDAMYWYRQDPGQGLRLIYYSQIVNDFQKGDIAEGYSVSREKKESFPLTVTSAQKNPTAFYLCAVLPTGSMNTEAFFGQGTRLTVV.

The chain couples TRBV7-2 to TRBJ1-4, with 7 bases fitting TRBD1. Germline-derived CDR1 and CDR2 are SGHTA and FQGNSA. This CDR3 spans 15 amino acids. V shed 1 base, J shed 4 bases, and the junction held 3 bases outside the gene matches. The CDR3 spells CASSLGGQNNEKLFF. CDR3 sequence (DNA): TGTGCCAGCAGCTTAGGGGGACAGAATAATGAAAAACTGTTTTTT. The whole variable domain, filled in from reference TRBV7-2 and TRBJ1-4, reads GAGVSQSPSNKVTEKGKDVELRCDPISGHTALYWYRQSLGQGLEFLIYFQGNSAPDKSGLPSDRFSAERTGGSVSTLTIQRTQQEDSAVYLCASSLGGQNNEKLFFGSGTQLSVL.